A selection of T cell receptor beta chains follows, all from one sample in a study of T cell responses to AZD1222 COVID-19 vaccine. Generated by immunoSEQ multiplex PCR, the TCRdb table keeps only in-frame clones and is missing some. The sample includes 250,000 to 300,000 clones, around 93% seen only once; the top ten take roughly 0.5%. The sequenced sample was peripheral blood, obtained 28 days after the second AZD1222 dose. Receptor source: an adult who received the AZD1222 COVID-19 vaccine. CDR3s include the opening cysteine and the closing phenylalanine or tryptophan. The D gene is left open where the match is weak. Clone size is given for some rows only: seen once, a few or many times, or a class if the clone is expanded.

D gene,clone size,V gene,J gene,CDR3 DNA,CDR3 protein
TRBD1,.,TRBV19,TRBJ1-4,TGTGCCTCACACCCACCCGACAGGGGGCGAAGGCCGACTGAAAAACTGTTTTTT,CASHPPDRGRRPTEKLFF
.,.,TRBV10-1,TRBJ1-6,TGCGCCAGCACCGAGGTTGAGGGAAGGCCACCCCTCCACTTT,CASTEVEGRPPLHF
TRBD1,.,TRBV27,TRBJ2-3,TGTGCCAGTCAAGGACCACCGGGACAGCGCACAGATACGCAGTATTTT,CASQGPPGQRTDTQYF
.,once,TRBV27,TRBJ2-1,TGTGCCAGCAGTTTAGAAGGGGACCTCTACAATGAGCAGTTCTTC,CASSLEGDLYNEQFF
.,.,TRBV24-1,TRBJ1-4,TGTGCCACCAGTGACCGCCGACGGCGCATCGTTGAAAAACTGTTTTTT,CATSDRRRRIVEKLFF
.,.,TRBV28,TRBJ1-6,TGTGCCAGCAGTTGGCAGGGCCCCTATAATTCACCCCTCCACTTT,CASSWQGPYNSPLHF
.,.,TRBV5-5,TRBJ2-3,TGTGCCAGCAGCCTTGACTGGGGCACAGATACGCAGTATTTT,CASSLDWGTDTQYF
.,.,TRBV2,TRBJ1-5,TGTGCCAGCAGTGAAGCGGAGGGGAATCAGCCCCAGCATTTT,CASSEAEGNQPQHF
.,.,TRBV13,TRBJ1-1,TGTGCCAGCAGCGGAATAGGACAGACGAACACTGAAGCTTTCTTT,CASSGIGQTNTEAFF
.,.,TRBV24-1,TRBJ1-1,TGTGCCACCAGTGCGTGGGCCAGGGGAACTGAAGCTTTCTTT,CATSAWARGTEAFF
.,.,TRBV6-1,TRBJ1-2,TGTGCCAGCAGTGAAGCCAGATCTAACTATGGCTACACCTTC,CASSEARSNYGYTF
.,.,TRBV24-1,TRBJ1-5,TGTGCCACCAGTGGAGGGGGTCGTTTTTATTTT,CATSGGGRFYF
TRBD1,.,TRBV5-5,TRBJ1-2,TGTGCCAGCAGCAGAAGGGGACAGGGGGCGTATGGCTACACCTTC,CASSRRGQGAYGYTF
.,.,TRBV19,TRBJ1-1,TGTGCCAGTAGACTGGGGCCGCTGGGCACTGAAGCTTTCTTT,CASRLGPLGTEAFF
.,.,TRBV5-4,TRBJ2-1,TGTGCCAGCAGCTTGCGGGGGGCGGATGAGCAGTTCTTC,CASSLRGADEQFF
TRBD1,.,TRBV7-8,TRBJ1-5,TGTGCCAGCAGCTTAGGGACAGGGGGGGGCAATCAGCCCCAGCATTTT,CASSLGTGGGNQPQHF
.,.,TRBV5-6,TRBJ2-3,TGTGCCAGCAGCCCCCGGTTGGGGGGCTACACAGATACGCAGTATTTT,CASSPRLGGYTDTQYF
.,.,TRBV5-8,TRBJ2-1,TGTGCCAGCAGCTATCATATGGACTCCGTTTCCTACAATGAGCAGTTCTTC,CASSYHMDSVSYNEQFF
TRBD1,.,TRBV4-1,TRBJ1-6,TGCGCCAGCAGCCCCGACAGGGTCTATAATTCACCCCTCCACTTT,CASSPDRVYNSPLHF
TRBD1,.,TRBV7-9,TRBJ1-5,TGTGCCAGCAGCCTCAGGGGGGTGGCCCAGCATTTT,CASSLRGVAQHF
.,.,TRBV5-1,TRBJ1-1,TGCGCCAGCAGCGCCGCCACCACTACAGGGTTCACTGAAGCTTTCTTT,CASSAATTTGFTEAFF
.,once,TRBV3-1/TRBV3-2,TRBJ1-1,TGTGCCAGCAGCCCGGACGGGAACACTGAAGCTTTCTTT,CASSPDGNTEAFF
.,.,TRBV27,TRBJ2-3,TGTGCCAGCAGTTTGGGGCTCAGCACAGATACGCAGTATTTT,CASSLGLSTDTQYF
.,.,TRBV4-1,TRBJ1-1,TGCGCCAGCAGCCAAGAAGGCACAATAAACACTGAAGCTTTCTTT,CASSQEGTINTEAFF
TRBD2,.,TRBV7-8,TRBJ2-1,TGTGCCAGCAGCATCGGGACTAGCGGGAGTAAACACAATGAGCAGTTCTTC,CASSIGTSGSKHNEQFF
.,.,TRBV4-1,TRBJ1-4,TGCGCCAGCAGCCAAGATCAGGGGAGGGGGGGTGAAAAACTGTTTTTT,CASSQDQGRGGEKLFF
.,.,TRBV29-1,TRBJ2-1,TGCAGCGGGGGGTGGAGGACCAATGAGCAGTTCTTC,CSGGWRTNEQFF
TRBD1,.,TRBV7-3,TRBJ2-2,TGTGCCAGCAGCATCACAGGGGGCACCGGGGAGCTGTTTTTT,CASSITGGTGELFF
.,.,TRBV5-4,TRBJ1-1,TGTGCCAGCAGCTTGTTGGGGTTTCAGACTGAAGCTTTCTTT,CASSLLGFQTEAFF
TRBD1,.,TRBV5-1,TRBJ2-7,TGCGCCAGCAGTCAGGGGACAGGACCCTACGAGCAGTACTTC,CASSQGTGPYEQYF
.,once,TRBV30,TRBJ1-1,TGTGCCTGGAACGGGCTTTTGAACACTGAAGCTTTCTTT,CAWNGLLNTEAFF
.,.,TRBV5-1,TRBJ1-5,TGCGCCAGCAGCTTGTTGGGTTCTGATCAGCCCCAGCATTTT,CASSLLGSDQPQHF
TRBD1,.,TRBV2,TRBJ2-7,TGTGCCAGCAGCCAAGGGGGCGGATTCACCTACGAGCAGTACTTC,CASSQGGGFTYEQYF
TRBD2,.,TRBV27,TRBJ2-7,TGTGCCAGCAGTCGGGGACTAGCGGTTTCCTACGAGCAGTACTTC,CASSRGLAVSYEQYF
.,.,TRBV28,TRBJ1-5,TGTGCCAGCAGGGATGGACACCCTGGCAATCAGCCCCAGCATTTT,CASRDGHPGNQPQHF
.,.,TRBV3-1/TRBV3-2,TRBJ2-7,TGTGCCAGCAGCCAAGGGGCGCGGACCTACGAGCAGTACTTC,CASSQGARTYEQYF
.,.,TRBV20-1,TRBJ2-3,TGCAGTGCCGGACCGGCAGATACGCAGTATTTT,CSAGPADTQYF
TRBD1,.,TRBV28,TRBJ2-7,TGTGCCAGCAGTGGGCAGGGGGCGCGGGACGAGCAGTACTTC,CASSGQGARDEQYF
TRBD1,.,TRBV7-6,TRBJ1-4,TGTGCCAGCAGCTTAGCGGACAGGGGGGGTGAAAAACTGTTTTTT,CASSLADRGGEKLFF
.,.,TRBV28,TRBJ2-7,TGTGCCAGCAGGTCAACCGGGACCGGCTCGGGGGAGCAGTACTTC,CASRSTGTGSGEQYF
TRBD1,.,TRBV12-3/TRBV12-4,TRBJ1-5,TGTGCCAGCAGGACAGGGGGCGGTCAGCCCCAGCATTTT,CASRTGGGQPQHF
.,.,TRBV18,TRBJ1-1,TGTGCCAGCTCTCCCGCCACACTGAACACTGAAGCTTTCTTT,CASSPATLNTEAFF
.,few,TRBV7-2,TRBJ1-1,TGTGCCAGCAGCTTAGGTGCAGCTAACACTGAAGCTTTCTTT,CASSLGAANTEAFF
.,.,TRBV5-1,TRBJ1-3,TGCGCCAGCAGCTTGGAGACAGCGGGGATGGGAAACACCATATATTTT,CASSLETAGMGNTIYF
TRBD2,.,TRBV28,TRBJ2-5,TGTGCCAGCATTCCCTCGGGACTAGCGTTACAAGAGACCCAGTACTTC,CASIPSGLALQETQYF